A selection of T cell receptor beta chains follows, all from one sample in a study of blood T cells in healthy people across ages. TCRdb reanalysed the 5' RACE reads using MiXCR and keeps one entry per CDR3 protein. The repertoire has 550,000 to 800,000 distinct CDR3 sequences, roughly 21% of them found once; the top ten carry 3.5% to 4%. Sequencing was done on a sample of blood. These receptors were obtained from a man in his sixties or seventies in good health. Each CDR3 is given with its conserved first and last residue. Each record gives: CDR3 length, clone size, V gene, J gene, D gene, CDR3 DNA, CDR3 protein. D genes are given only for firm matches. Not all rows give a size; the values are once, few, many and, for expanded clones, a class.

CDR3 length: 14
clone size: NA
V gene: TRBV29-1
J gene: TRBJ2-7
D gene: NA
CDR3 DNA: TGCAGCGTTGAACGACTACAGAGCTCCTACGAGCAGTACTTC
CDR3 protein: CSVERLQSSYEQYF

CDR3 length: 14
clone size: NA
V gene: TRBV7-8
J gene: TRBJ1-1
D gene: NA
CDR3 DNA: TGTGCCAGCAGCCCTCAAGACAGTGGCACTGAAGCTTTCTTT
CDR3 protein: CASSPQDSGTEAFF

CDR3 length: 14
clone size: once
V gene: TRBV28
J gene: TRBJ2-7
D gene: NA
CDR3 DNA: TGTGCCAGCAGTTTAAGCGGGTTAAGCTACGAGCAGTACTTC
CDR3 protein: CASSLSGLSYEQYF

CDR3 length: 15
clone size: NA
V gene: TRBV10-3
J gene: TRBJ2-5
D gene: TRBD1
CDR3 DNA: TGTGCCATCAGTGAGCCTGACAGGGTCCAAGAGACCCAGTACTTC
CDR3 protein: CAISEPDRVQETQYF

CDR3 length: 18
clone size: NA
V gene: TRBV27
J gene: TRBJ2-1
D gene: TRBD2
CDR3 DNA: TGTGCCAGCAGTTTCCCCCGGTGGGAGCGGGAGGCTGAAAATGAGCAGTTCTTC
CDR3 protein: CASSFPRWEREAENEQFF

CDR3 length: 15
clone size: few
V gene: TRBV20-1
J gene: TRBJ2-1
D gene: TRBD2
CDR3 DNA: TGCAGTGCTTCGGCCGGGACTAGCGGTAACAATGAGCAGTTCTTC
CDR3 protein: CSASAGTSGNNEQFF

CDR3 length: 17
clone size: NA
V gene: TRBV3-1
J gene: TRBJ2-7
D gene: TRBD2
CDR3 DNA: TGTGCCAGCAGCCGTATTCCAACAGCGGGAGGGCCCAGCGAGCAGTACTTC
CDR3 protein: CASSRIPTAGGPSEQYF

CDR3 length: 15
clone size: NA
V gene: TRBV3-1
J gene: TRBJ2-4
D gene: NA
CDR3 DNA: TGTGCCAGCAGCCTGACCCCCAGCGGCAAAAACATTCAGTACTTC
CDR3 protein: CASSLTPSGKNIQYF

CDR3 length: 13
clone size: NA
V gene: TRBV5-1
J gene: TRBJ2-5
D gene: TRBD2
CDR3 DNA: TGCGCCAGCAGGACTAGCGAACAAGAGACCCAGTACTTC
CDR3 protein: CASRTSEQETQYF

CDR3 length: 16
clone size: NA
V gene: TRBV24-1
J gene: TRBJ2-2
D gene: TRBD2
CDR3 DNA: TGTGCCACCAGTGATTCGTCCAGCGGGAGGACCGGGGAGCTGTTTTTT
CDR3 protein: CATSDSSSGRTGELFF

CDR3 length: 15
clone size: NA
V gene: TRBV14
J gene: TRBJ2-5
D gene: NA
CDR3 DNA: TGTGCCAGCAGCCAAGGACGACATTGGGAAGAGACCCAGTACTTC
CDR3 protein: CASSQGRHWEETQYF

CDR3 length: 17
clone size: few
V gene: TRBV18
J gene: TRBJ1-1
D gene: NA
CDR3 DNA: TGTGCCAGCTCACCAGCCCAGGGTAGCAACGGGAACACTGAAGCTTTCTTT
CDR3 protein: CASSPAQGSNGNTEAFF

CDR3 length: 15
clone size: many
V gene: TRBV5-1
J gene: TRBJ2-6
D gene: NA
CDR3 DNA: TGCGCCAGCAGCCCAGGCCCCTCTGGGGCCAACGTCCTGACTTTC
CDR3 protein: CASSPGPSGANVLTF

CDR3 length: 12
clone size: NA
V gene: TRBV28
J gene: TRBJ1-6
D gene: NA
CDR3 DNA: TGTGCCAGCAGTACCCTGTATTCACCCCTCCACTTT
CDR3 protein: CASSTLYSPLHF

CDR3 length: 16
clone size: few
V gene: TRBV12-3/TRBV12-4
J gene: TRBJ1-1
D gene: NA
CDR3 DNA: TGTGCCAGCAGTTTAGCGGTGGTCTCTACTAACACTGAAGCTTTCTTT
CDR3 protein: CASSLAVVSTNTEAFF

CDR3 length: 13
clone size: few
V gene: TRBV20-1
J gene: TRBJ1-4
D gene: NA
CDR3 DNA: TGCAGTGCTAGACGGCAGTTAAATGAAAAACTGTTTTTT
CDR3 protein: CSARRQLNEKLFF

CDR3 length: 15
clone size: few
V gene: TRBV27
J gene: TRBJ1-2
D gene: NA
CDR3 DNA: TGTGCCAGCAGTTCCAGCCGCGGACAGAACTATGGCTACACCTTC
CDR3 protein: CASSSSRGQNYGYTF

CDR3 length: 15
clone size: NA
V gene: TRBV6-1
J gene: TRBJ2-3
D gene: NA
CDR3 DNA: TGTGCCAGCAGTATTACAGGGATAGTCGCAGATACGCAGTATTTT
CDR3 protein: CASSITGIVADTQYF

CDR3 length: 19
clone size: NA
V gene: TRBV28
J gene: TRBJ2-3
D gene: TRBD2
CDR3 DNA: TGTGCCAGCAGTTTCCCCCTCGCTGATAGCGGGAGATCCACAGATACGCAGTATTTT
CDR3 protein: CASSFPLADSGRSTDTQYF

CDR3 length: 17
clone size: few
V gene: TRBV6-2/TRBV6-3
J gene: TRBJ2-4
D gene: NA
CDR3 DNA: TGTGCCAGCAGTTACTTGTGGACAAATTTAGCCAAAAACATTCAGTACTTC
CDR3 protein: CASSYLWTNLAKNIQYF

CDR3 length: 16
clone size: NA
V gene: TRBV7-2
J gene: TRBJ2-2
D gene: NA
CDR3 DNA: TGTGCCAGCAGCTTAGGAGGGAGCCTAAACACCGGGGAGCTGTTTTTT
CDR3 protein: CASSLGGSLNTGELFF

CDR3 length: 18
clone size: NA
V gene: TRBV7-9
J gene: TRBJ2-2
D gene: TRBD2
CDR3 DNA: TGTGCCAGCAGCTTCGGCCTAGCGGGCGCCCACTACACCGGGGAGCTGTTTTTT
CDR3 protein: CASSFGLAGAHYTGELFF

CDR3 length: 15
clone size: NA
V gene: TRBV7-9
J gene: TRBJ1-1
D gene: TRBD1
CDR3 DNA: TGTGCCAGCAGCTTAGATGACAGGGAAAGCACTGAAGCTTTCTTT
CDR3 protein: CASSLDDRESTEAFF

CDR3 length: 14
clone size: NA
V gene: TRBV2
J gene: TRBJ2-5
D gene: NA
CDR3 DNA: TGTGCCAGCAGTGAAGGTAGCTATCAAGAGACCCAGTACTTC
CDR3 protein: CASSEGSYQETQYF

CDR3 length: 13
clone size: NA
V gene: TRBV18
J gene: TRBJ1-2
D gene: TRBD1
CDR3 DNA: TGTGCCAGCTCACCGGGACAGGAGAATGGCTACACCTTC
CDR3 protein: CASSPGQENGYTF

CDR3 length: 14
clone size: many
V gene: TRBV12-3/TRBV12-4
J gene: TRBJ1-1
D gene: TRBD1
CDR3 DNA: TGTGCCAGCAGTCGACAGGGGATGAACACTGAAGCTTTCTTT
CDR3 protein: CASSRQGMNTEAFF

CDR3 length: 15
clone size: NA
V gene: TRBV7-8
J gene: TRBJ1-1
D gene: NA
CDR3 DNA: TGTGCCAGCAGCTCCACAGGGCCGCCGGCACTGACAGCTTTCTTT
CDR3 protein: CASSSTGPPALTAFF

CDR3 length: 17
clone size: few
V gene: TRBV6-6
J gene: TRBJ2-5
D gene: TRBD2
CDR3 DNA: TGTGCCAGCAGTCCTCGGACTAGCGGGCTGTACCAAGAGACCCAGTACTTC
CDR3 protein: CASSPRTSGLYQETQYF

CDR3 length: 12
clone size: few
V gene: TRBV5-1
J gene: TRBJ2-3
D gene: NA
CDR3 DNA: TGCGCCAGCAGCATCAACAGAGATACGCAGTATTTT
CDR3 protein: CASSINRDTQYF

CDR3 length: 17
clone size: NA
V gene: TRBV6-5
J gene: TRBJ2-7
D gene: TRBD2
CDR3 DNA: TGTGCCAGCAGTTACTCAAGGACTAGCGGGAGGGCTTACGAGCAGTACTTC
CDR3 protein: CASSYSRTSGRAYEQYF

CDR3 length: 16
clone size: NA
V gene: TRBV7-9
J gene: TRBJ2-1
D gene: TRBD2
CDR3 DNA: TGTGCCAGCAGCTCCCGTGGCGGGAGAGGCGTCGATGAGCAGTTCTTC
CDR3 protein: CASSSRGGRGVDEQFF

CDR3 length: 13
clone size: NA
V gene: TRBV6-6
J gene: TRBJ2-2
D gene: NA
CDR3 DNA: TGTGCCAGCAGTTCCCAGGGAAGCGGGGAGCTGTTTTTT
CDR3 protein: CASSSQGSGELFF

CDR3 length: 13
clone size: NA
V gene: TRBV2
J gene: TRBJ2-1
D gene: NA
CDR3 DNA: TGTGCCAGCAGTACCGACGGCAGGGGAGAGCAGTTCTTC
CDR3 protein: CASSTDGRGEQFF

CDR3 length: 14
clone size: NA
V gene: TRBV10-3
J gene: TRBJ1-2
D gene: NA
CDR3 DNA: TGTGCCATCACCGAAGGGTCAGCTAACTATGGCTACACCTTC
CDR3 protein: CAITEGSANYGYTF

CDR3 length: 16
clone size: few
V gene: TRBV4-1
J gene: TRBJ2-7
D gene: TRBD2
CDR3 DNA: TGCGCCAGCAGCCCCGGGACTAGCGGGAGTTGGTACGAGCAGTACTTC
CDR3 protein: CASSPGTSGSWYEQYF

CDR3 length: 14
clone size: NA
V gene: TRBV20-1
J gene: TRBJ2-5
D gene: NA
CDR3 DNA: TGCAGTGCTAGAAAGGGGGGCTTTGGGGAGACCCAGTACTTC
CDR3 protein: CSARKGGFGETQYF

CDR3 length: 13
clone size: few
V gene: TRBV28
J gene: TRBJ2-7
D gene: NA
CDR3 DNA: TGTGCCAGCAGCCGAGGGGTGGCCTACGAGCAGTACTTC
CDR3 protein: CASSRGVAYEQYF

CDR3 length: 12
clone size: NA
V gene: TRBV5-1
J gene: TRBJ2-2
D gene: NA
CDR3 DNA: TGCGCCAGCAGCTTGCAAGTGGAGGAGCTGTTTTTT
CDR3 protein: CASSLQVEELFF

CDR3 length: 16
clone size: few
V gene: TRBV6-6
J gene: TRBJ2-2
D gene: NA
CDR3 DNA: TGTGCCAGCAGCGGAAAGACAGGCGCGAACACCGGGGAGCTGTTTTTT
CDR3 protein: CASSGKTGANTGELFF

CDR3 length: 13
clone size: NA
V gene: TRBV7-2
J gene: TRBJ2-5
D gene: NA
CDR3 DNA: TGTGCCAGCACCCTAGGGACTCAAGAGACCCAGTACTTC
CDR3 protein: CASTLGTQETQYF

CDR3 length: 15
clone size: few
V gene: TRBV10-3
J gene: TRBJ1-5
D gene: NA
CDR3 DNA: TGTGCCATCAGTGAACCCACTATTAGCACAGATACGCAGCATTTT
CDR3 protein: CAISEPTISTDTQHF

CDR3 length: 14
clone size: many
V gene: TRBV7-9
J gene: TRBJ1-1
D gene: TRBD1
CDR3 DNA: TGTGCCAGCAGCGAAAGACAGGGGAGCACTGAAGCTTTCTTT
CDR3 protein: CASSERQGSTEAFF

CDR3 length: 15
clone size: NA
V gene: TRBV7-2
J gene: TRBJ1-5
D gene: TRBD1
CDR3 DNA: TGTGCCAGCAGCTTATCTCCGACAGGGAATCAGCCCCAGCATTTT
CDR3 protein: CASSLSPTGNQPQHF

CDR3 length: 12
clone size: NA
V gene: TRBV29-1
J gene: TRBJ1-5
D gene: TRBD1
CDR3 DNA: TGCAGCGTCACAGGGGTGAATCAGCCCCAGCATTTT
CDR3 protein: CSVTGVNQPQHF

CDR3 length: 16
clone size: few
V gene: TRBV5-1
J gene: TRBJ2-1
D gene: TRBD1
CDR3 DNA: TGCGCCAGCAGCTTCACCCCGGGACAGGGGCTTAATGAGCAGTTCTTC
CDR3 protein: CASSFTPGQGLNEQFF

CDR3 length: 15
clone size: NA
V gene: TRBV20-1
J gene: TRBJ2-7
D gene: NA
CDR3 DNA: TGCAGTGCTAGAGAACAGGGAGCGATCTCCTACGAGCAGTACTTC
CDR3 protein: CSAREQGAISYEQYF

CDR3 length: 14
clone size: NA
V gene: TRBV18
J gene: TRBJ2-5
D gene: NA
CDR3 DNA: TGTGCCAGCTCACCAGGACAGAAAGGGGAGACCCAGTACTTC
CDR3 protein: CASSPGQKGETQYF

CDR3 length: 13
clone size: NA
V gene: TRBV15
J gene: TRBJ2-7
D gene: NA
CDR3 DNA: TGTGCCACCAGCAATCTAAGGAAGGTCGAGCAGTACTTC
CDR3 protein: CATSNLRKVEQYF

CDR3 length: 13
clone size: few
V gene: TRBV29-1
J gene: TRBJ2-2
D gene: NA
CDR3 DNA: TGCAGCGTTGAAATATCACCTCCCGGGGAGCTGTTTTTT
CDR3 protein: CSVEISPPGELFF

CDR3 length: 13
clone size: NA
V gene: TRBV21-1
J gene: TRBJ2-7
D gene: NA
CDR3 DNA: TGTGCCCCGGGTAGGGGGGGATCCTACGAGCAGTACTTC
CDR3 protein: CAPGRGGSYEQYF

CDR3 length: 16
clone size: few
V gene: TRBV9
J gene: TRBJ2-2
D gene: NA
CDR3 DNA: TGTGCCAGCAGCGTATCAACGGGACTTTACACCGGGGAGCTGTTTTTT
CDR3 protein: CASSVSTGLYTGELFF

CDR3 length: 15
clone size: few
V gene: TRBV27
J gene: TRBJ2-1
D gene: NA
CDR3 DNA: TGTGCCAGCAGTTTATCAGCCCCAGCCTACAATGAGCAGTTCTTC
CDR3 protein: CASSLSAPAYNEQFF

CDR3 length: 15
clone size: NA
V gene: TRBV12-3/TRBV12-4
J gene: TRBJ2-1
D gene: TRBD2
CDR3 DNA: TGTGCCAGCACCACTAGCGGCCCCGCCTACAATGAGCAGTTCTTC
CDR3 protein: CASTTSGPAYNEQFF

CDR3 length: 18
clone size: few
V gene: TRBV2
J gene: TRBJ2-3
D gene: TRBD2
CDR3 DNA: TGTGCCAGCAACAACCAACGTGGACTAGCGACTAGCACAGATACGCAGTATTTT
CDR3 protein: CASNNQRGLATSTDTQYF

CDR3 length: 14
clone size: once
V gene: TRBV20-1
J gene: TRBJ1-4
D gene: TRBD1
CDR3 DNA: TGCAGTGCCTCCCGGCGGACAGGGTCTGAAAAACTGTTTTTT
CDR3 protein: CSASRRTGSEKLFF

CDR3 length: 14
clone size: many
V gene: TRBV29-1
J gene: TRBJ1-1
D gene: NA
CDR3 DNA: TGCAGCGTTCCGGGACCGCCGGCGGGTACTGAAGCTTTCTTT
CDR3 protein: CSVPGPPAGTEAFF

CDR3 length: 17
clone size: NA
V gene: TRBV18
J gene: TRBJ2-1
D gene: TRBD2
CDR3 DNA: TGTGCCAGCTCACCATTCCCCGGCGGGAGGGCCGACAATGAGCAGTTCTTC
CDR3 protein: CASSPFPGGRADNEQFF

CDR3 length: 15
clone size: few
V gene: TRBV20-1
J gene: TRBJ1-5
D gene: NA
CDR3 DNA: TGCAGTGCTAGAGACGAACGACTGAGCAATCAGCCCCAGCATTTT
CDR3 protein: CSARDERLSNQPQHF

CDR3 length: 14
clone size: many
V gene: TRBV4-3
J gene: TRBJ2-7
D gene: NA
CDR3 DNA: TGCGCCAGCAGCCAAGAACTCGGAGTCCACGAGCAGTACTTC
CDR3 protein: CASSQELGVHEQYF

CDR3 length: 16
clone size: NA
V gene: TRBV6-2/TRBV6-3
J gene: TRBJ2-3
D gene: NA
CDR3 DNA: TGTGCCAGCAGTTACAGTGGCGGGGGACACACAGATACGCAGTATTTT
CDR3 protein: CASSYSGGGHTDTQYF